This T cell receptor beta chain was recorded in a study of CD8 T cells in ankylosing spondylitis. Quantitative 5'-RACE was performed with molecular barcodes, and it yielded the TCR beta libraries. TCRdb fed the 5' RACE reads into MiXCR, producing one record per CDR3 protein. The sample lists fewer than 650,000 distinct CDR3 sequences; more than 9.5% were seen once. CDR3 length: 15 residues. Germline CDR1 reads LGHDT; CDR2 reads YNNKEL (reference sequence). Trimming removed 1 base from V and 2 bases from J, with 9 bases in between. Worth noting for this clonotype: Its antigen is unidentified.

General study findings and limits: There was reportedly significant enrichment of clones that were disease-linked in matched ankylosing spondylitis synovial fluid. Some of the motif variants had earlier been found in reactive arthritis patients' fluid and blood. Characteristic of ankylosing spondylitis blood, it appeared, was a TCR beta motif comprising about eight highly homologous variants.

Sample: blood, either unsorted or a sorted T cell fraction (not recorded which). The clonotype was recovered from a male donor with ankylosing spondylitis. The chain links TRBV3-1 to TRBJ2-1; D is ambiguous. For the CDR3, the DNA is TGTGCCAGCAGCCAAGGTCTAGGCCCCTACAATGAGCAGTTCTTC. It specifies CASSQGLGPYNEQFF.